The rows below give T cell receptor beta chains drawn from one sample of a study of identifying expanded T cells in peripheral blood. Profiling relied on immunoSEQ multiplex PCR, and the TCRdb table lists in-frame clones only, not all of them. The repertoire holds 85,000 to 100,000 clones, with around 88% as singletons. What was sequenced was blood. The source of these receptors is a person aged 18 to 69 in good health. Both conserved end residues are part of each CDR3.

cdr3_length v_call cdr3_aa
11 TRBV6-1 CASSSRQEQYF
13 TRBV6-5 CASSSHPGQKQFF
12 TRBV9 CASSGNTDTQYF
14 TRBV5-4 CASSSGTINSPLHF
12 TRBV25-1 CASSDPQGSYTF
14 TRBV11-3 CASSLGGATDTQYF
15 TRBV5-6 CASSLTGASYNEQFF
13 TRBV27 CASRRTGSKGYTF
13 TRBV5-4 CASRWGGGYEQYF
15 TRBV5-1 CASRAGTVSSYEQYF
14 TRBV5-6 CASTPLGGEDTQYF
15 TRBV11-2 CASSWGLYSYNEQFF
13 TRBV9 CASSDSLGKGQFF